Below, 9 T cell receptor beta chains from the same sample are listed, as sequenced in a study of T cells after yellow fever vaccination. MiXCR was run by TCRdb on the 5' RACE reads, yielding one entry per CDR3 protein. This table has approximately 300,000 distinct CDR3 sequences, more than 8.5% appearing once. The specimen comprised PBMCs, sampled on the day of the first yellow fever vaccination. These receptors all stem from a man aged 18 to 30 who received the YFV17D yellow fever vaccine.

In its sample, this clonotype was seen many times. In nucleotides, the CDR3 is TGTGCCAGCAGCTCGCCGCCCCCCGCTCCAATGCAGGCTGCAACTAATGAAAAACTGTTTTTT. It encodes CASSSPPPAPMQAATNEKLFF. V is TRBV11-1 and J is TRBJ1-4; D is undetermined. Germline V lookup: CDR1 SGHAT, CDR2 FQDESV (reference sequence). Trimming removed 4 bases from V and 0 bases from J, with 27 bases in between. CDR3 length: 21 amino acids.

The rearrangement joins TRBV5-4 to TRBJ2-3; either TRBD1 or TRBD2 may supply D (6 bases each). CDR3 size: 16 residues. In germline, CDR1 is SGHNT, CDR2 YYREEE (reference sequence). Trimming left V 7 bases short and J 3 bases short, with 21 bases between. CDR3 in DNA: TGTGCCAGCGGACGGAGGGGGGCCGGTGTGACAGATACGCAGTATTTT. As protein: CASGRRGAGVTDTQYF.

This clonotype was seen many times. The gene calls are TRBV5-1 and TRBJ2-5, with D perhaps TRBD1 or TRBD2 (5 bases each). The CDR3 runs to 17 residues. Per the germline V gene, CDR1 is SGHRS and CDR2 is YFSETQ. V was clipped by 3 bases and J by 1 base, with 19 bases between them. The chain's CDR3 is CASSSLPPGRSQETQYF. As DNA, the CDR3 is TGCGCCAGCAGCTCCCTCCCTCCGGGACGCAGCCAAGAGACCCAGTACTTC. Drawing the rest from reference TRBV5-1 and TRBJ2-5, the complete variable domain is KAGVTQTPRYLIKTRGQQVTLSCSPISGHRSVSWYQQTPGQGLQFLFEYFSETQRNKGNFPGRFSGRQFSNSRSEMNVSTLELGDSALYLCASSSLPPGRSQETQYFGPGTRLLVL.

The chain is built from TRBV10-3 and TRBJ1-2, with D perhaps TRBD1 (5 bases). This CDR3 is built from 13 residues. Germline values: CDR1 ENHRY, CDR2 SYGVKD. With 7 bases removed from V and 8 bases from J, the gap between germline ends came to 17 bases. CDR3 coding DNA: TGTGCCATCAAAGGGGACCCCGTGGGCGGCTACACCTTC. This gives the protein CAIKGDPVGGYTF.

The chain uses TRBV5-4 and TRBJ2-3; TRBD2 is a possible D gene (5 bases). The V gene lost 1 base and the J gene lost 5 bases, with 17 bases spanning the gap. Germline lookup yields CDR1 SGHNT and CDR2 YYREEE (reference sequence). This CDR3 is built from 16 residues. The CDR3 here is CASSLPWARSGDTQYF. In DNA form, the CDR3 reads TGTGCCAGCAGCTTGCCATGGGCGAGGAGCGGAGATACGCAGTATTTT.

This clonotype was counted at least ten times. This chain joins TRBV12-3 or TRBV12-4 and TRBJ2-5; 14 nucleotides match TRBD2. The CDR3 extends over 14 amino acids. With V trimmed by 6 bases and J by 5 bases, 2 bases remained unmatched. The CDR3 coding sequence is TGTGCCAGCAGGACTAGCGGGGGGGCGGAGACCCAGTACTTC. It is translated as CASRTSGGAETQYF.

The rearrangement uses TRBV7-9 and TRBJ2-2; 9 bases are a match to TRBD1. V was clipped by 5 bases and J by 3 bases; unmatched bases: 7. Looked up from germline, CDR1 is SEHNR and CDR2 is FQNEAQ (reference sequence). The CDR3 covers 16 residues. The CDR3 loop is CASSRLWDRDTGELFF. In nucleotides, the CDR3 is TGTGCCAGCAGCCGCTTGTGGGACAGGGACACCGGGGAGCTGTTTTTT.

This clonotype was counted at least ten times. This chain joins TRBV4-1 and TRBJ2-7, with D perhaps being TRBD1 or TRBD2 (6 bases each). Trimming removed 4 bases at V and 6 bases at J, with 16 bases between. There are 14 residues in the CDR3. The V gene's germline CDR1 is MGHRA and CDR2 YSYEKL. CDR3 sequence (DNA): TGCGCCAGCAGCCCCCTCCTTAAGGGGGGCGAGCAGTACGTC. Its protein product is CASSPLLKGGEQYV.

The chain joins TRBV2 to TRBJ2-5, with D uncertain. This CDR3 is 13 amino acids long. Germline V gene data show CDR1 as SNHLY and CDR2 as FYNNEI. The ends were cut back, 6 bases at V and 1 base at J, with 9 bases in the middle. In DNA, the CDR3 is TGTGCCAGCAGGCTCAGCCGCCAAGAGACCCAGTACTTC. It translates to CASRLSRQETQYF.